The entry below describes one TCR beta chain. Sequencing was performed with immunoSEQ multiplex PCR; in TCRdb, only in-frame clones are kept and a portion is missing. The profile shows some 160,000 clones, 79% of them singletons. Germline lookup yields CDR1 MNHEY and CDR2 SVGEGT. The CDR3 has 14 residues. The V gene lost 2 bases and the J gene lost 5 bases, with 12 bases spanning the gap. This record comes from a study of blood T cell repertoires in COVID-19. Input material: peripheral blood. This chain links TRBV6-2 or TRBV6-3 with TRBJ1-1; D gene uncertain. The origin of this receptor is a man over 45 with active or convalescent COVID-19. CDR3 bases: TGTGCCAGCAGTTACGTGCGGGGAGGGACTGAAGCTTTCTTT. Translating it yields CASSYVRGGTEAFF.